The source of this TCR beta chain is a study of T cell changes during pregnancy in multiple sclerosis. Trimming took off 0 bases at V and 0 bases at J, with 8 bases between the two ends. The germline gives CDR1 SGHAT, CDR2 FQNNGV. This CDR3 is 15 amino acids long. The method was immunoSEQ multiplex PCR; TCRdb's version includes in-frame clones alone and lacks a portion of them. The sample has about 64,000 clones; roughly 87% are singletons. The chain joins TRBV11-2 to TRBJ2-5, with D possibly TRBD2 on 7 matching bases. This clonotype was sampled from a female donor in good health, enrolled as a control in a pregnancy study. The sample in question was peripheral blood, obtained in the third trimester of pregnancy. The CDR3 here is CASSLDGGHQETQYF. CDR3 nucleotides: TGTGCCAGCAGCTTAGACGGGGGGCACCAAGAGACCCAGTACTTC. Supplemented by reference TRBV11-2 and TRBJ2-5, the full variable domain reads EAGVAQSPRYKIIEKRQSVAFWCNPISGHATLYWYQQILGQGPKLLIQFQNNGVVDDSQLPKDRFSAERLKGVDSTLKIQPAKLEDSAVYLCASSLDGGHQETQYFGPGTRLLVL.